The clone carrying this T cell receptor beta chain has at least ten counts. The antigen remains undetermined. The source of the sample is a study of T-cell reconstitution after alpha-beta-depleted transplantation in children. Overall study findings and caveats: It was newly produced T cells that mostly accounted for T-cell counts and diversity one year after transplant. It was reported that alpha-beta T cells came from several hundred expanded graft clones (about two months after transplant). High day-60 TCRbeta diversity in some patients came from surviving recipient T cells and thymic progenitors.

Trimming took off 7 bases at V and 0 bases at J, with 14 bases between the two ends. Germline V CDR1 and CDR2: SGHRS, YFSETQ. CDR3 length: 15 residues. Unique molecular identifiers were incorporated into the prepared TCRbeta library. TCRdb reprocessed the PCR reads via MiXCR and lists one record per CDR3 protein. The data hold 200,000 or so distinct CDR3 sequences, with approximately 6% observed a single time. This receptor was taken from a girl under three years old with combined immunodeficiency, due to receive a stem cell transplant. The specimen comprised PBMCs, sampled before TCRalphabeta/CD19-depleted stem cell transplant. The rearrangement uses TRBV5-1 and TRBJ2-1; no firm D call. The CDR3 bases are TGCGCCAGCCGAGAGGTTAAGAGCTCCTACAATGAGCAGTTCTTC. This sequence encodes CASREVKSSYNEQFF.